The clone carrying this TCR beta chain appeared many times. The record originates from a study of CD8+CD57+ T cells in acquired aplastic anemia. Trimming cost V 8 bases and J 5 bases; bases outside gene matches: 8. Germline CDR1 and CDR2: WSHSY and SAAADI. The CDR3 spans 13 residues. According to the study, genomic DNA was the template for TCR beta VDJ and CDR3 profiling. Each CDR3 protein is one row after TCRdb ran MiXCR on the reads. This sample yields about 420,000 distinct CDR3 sequences, of which about two thirds are seen a single time; 4% belongs to the top ten. Input material: sorted CD4+, CD8+, or CD8+CD57+ T cells (not recorded which) from PBMCs. The TCR sequence derives from a human donor in good health, serving as a control. The chain has TRBV10-2 and TRBJ1-2; 7 nucleotides line up with TRBD1. Written as DNA, the CDR3 is TGCGCCAGCGGGGAACCACAGGGGTATGGCTACACCTTC. Translated: CASGEPQGYGYTF.